This T cell receptor (beta chain) emerged from a study of blood T cell repertoires in COVID-19. Using immunoSEQ multiplex PCR, the repertoire was profiled, and TCRdb retains in-frame clones only, with some absent. The data show more than 200,000 clones, more than 85% seen once. Germline values: CDR1 SGHDT, CDR2 YYEEEE. This CDR3 comprises 16 residues. Trimming took off 3 bases at V and 0 bases at J, with 10 bases between the two ends. The chain is built from TRBV5-6 and TRBJ2-6; D remains unclear. The clonotype comes from a woman aged 60 to 75 with COVID-19, enrolled during active disease. The material sequenced was peripheral blood. CDR3 in DNA: TGTGCCAGCAGCTCCGATGGCCTCTCTGGGGCCAACGTCCTGACTTTC. It codes for CASSSDGLSGANVLTF. The whole variable domain, remainder taken from reference TRBV5-6 and TRBJ2-6, is DAGVTQSPTHLIKTRGQQVTLRCSPKSGHDTVSWYQQALGQGPQFIFQYYEEEERQRGNFPDRFSGHQFPNYSSELNVNALLLGDSALYLCASSSDGLSGANVLTFGAGSRLTVL.